The 13 T cell receptor beta chains below were found in one sample sequenced in a study of B cell selection in AIRE deficiency. Sequencing used immunoSEQ multiplex PCR; TCRdb keeps in-frame clones, though not all of them. The sample lists 23,000 or so clones, around nine tenths occurring once. The regulatory T cell sort gate was CD4+CD25hiCD127low/negative. Sample: CD4+CD25+ Tregs sorted from PBMCs. The receptors were sampled from a human donor in good health.

This clone has just one count. The chain links TRBV6-5 to TRBJ2-6; D is ambiguous. The germline V gene encodes CDR1 MNHEY and CDR2 SVGAGI. The CDR3 consists of 14 residues. V lost 5 bases to trimming and J lost 0 bases, with 5 bases between them. CDR3 residues: CASSRYSGANVLTF. The CDR3 DNA reads as TGTGCCAGCAGTCGATACTCTGGGGCCAACGTCCTGACTTTC.

This sequence joins TRBV25-1 and TRBJ1-6; 10 nucleotides align to TRBD1. Germline lookup yields CDR1 MGHDK and CDR2 SYGVNS. Trimming removed 6 bases from V and 7 bases from J; junction bases left unmatched: 9. The CDR3 runs to 16 residues. The CDR3 DNA reads TGTGCCAGCAGCTTGCGGACAGGGGGAGTGAATTCACCCCTCCACTTT. It translates to CASSLRTGGVNSPLHF.

The chain couples TRBV15 to TRBJ1-2, with TRBD1 as a possible D gene (5 bases). The CDR3 is made up of 17 amino acids. Between the trimmed V and J ends, which lost 1 base and 4 bases, there was a span of 19 bases. The germline V gene has CDR1 LNHNV and CDR2 YYDKDF (reference sequence). DNA of the CDR3: TGTGCCACCAGCAGAGCCGGGACTGAGAAAACCCTCTATGGCTACACCTTC. Translation gives CATSRAGTEKTLYGYTF.

J is TRBJ2-1 and V is TRBV7-9; TRBD2 matches at 11 bases. Trimming removed 6 bases from V and 4 bases from J; junction bases left unmatched: 14. The CDR3 covers 18 residues. Germline V gives CDR1 SEHNR, CDR2 FQNEAQ (reference sequence). Here the CDR3 DNA reads TGTGCCAGCAGATTATTAGGGGAGACTAGCGGGACTTACAATGAGCAGTTCTTC. It is translated as CASRLLGETSGTYNEQFF.

This rearrangement joins TRBV5-4 to TRBJ1-2; D might be TRBD1 (5 bases). V was clipped by 3 bases and J by 1 base, with 13 bases between them. Germline CDR1 reads SGHNT; CDR2 reads YYREEE (reference sequence). CDR3 length: 15 residues. As DNA, the CDR3 is TGTGCCAGCAGCTATCGTCGACAGATTAACTATGGCTACACCTTC. Translation: CASSYRRQINYGYTF. The entire variable domain, with the rest obtained from reference TRBV5-4 and TRBJ1-2, is as follows: ETGVTQSPTHLIKTRGQQVTLRCSSQSGHNTVSWYQQALGQGPQFIFQYYREEENGRGNFPPRFSGLQFPNYSSELNVNALELDDSALYLCASSYRRQINYGYTFGSGTRLTVV.

The rearrangement links TRBV6-6 to TRBJ2-7; 9 bases align to TRBD1. Unmatched junction bases numbered 0, after V lost 0 bases and J lost 3 bases. The CDR3 covers 14 residues. Germline CDR1 and CDR2: MNHNY and SVGAGI (reference sequence). CDR3 in DNA: TGTGCCAGCAGTTACTCGGACAGGGGCTACGAGCAGTACTTC. This gives the protein CASSYSDRGYEQYF.

For the CDR3, the DNA is TGTGCCAGCAGTTTATCACCGGGTTCCTCTGGAAACACCATATATTTT. Protein: CASSLSPGSSGNTIYF. V is TRBV6-5 and J is TRBJ1-3; D unclear. Trimming pared 4 bases from V and 0 bases from J, leaving 13 bases between. Germline V gene sequence: CDR1 MNHEY, CDR2 SVGAGI. The CDR3 extends over 16 amino acids.

V usage is TRBV6-8 and J usage is TRBJ2-1; the match to TRBD2 covers 9 bases. The germline V gene has CDR1 MNHGY and CDR2 SAAAGT. This CDR3 has 16 residues. V dropped 6 bases and J dropped 4; count of bases not matched to a gene: 10. The CDR3: CASSNLGREGYNEQFF. CDR3 sequence (DNA): TGTGCCAGCAGCAACCTAGGGCGGGAGGGATACAATGAGCAGTTCTTC.

The genes are TRBV29-1 and TRBJ2-3; tentative D call: TRBD1 (5 bases). V was clipped by 4 bases and J by 3 bases, with 11 bases between them. The germline CDR1 and CDR2 sequences are SQVTM and ANQGSEA. CDR3 length equals 13 residues. CDR3 protein: CSVVFDRTDTQYF. The CDR3 DNA follows: TGCAGCGTTGTGTTTGACAGAACAGATACGCAGTATTTT.

V is TRBV5-1 and J is TRBJ2-5, with D possibly called TRBD1 or TRBD2 (5 bases each). V was trimmed by 0 bases and J by 2 bases, leaving 14 bases between them. Germline V gene sequence: CDR1 SGHRS, CDR2 YFSETQ. This CDR3 region has 16 residues. The CDR3 nucleotides read TGCGCCAGCAGCTTGGTCGGGGCAGATCGACAAGAGACCCAGTACTTC. Translating gives CASSLVGADRQETQYF.

The V and J genes are TRBV27 and TRBJ2-7; 9 bases are a match to TRBD1. The CDR3 loop spans 16 amino acids. The germline V gene has CDR1 MNHEY and CDR2 SMNVEV (reference sequence). V dropped 3 bases and J dropped 8; count of bases not matched to a gene: 14. As DNA, the CDR3 is TGTGCCAGCAGTTTGTCCGGGACAGGGATTATGATACAGCAGTACTTC. Amino acids: CASSLSGTGIMIQQYF.

This clone is a singleton in its sample. The V call is TRBV10-1, the J call TRBJ2-1; 12 bases are shared with TRBD2. The CDR3 is made up of 13 amino acids. After removal of 8 bases from V and 6 bases from J, the junction contained 2 bases not matched to a gene. The germline V gene encodes CDR1 WNHNN and CDR2 SYGVQD (reference sequence). CDR3 region: CASGLAGSNEQFF. The CDR3 region has the DNA TGCGCCAGCGGACTAGCGGGAAGCAATGAGCAGTTCTTC.

V usage is TRBV5-1 and J usage is TRBJ2-6; the match to TRBD1 covers 8 bases. CDR3 size: 15 residues. V lost 4 bases, J lost 2 bases, and 2 bases stayed unmatched. Germline CDR1 reads SGHRS; CDR2 reads YFSETQ. CDR3 coding DNA: TGCGCCAGCAGCCTACAGGGGGCTGGGGCCAACGTCCTGACTTTC. This codes for CASSLQGAGANVLTF.